Following are 15 T cell receptor beta chains from one sample sequenced in a study of blood T cell repertoires in COVID-19. The protocol was immunoSEQ multiplex PCR, while the TCRdb copy is restricted to in-frame clones and leaves out a portion. Altogether roughly 300,000 clones are present, 85% being singletons, with the ten largest covering approximately 7.6%. Sequences were obtained from peripheral blood. The receptors derive from a human donor in a cohort sampled during active COVID-19.

This chain links TRBV19 with TRBJ1-2, with 7 bases matching TRBD1. CDR3 length equals 15 residues. Germline V CDR1 and CDR2: LNHDA, SQIVND (reference sequence). V shed 10 bases and J 6 bases; nucleotides not matched to a gene: 17. CDR3 nucleotide sequence: TGTGCCACAAAGTGGAAGGGGGCGCGAAGGAATGGCTACACCTTC. Translated, it gives CATKWKGARRNGYTF. Combining the CDR3 with reference TRBV19 and TRBJ1-2 gives the whole variable domain DGGITQSPKYLFRKEGQNVTLSCEQNLNHDAMYWYRQDPGQGLRLIYYSQIVNDFQKGDIAEGYSVSREKKESFPLTVTSAQKNPTAFYLCATKWKGARRNGYTFGSGTRLTVV.

V gene TRBV5-1 combines with J gene TRBJ2-7; 7 bases map to TRBD1. The CDR3 length is 16 residues. V dropped 0 bases and J dropped 7; count of bases not matched to a gene: 13. Germline-derived CDR1 and CDR2 are SGHRS and YFSETQ. CDR3 protein: CASSLARDSGEMEQYF. Written as DNA, the CDR3 is TGCGCCAGCAGCTTGGCCCGGGACAGCGGTGAAATGGAGCAGTACTTC.

The J gene is TRBJ1-2, the V gene TRBV14, with D possibly matching TRBD1 (6 bases). Germline-derived CDR1 and CDR2 are SGHDN and FVKESK. This CDR3 comprises 15 residues. Between the trimmed V and J ends, which lost 1 base and 6 bases, there was a span of 15 bases. The CDR3 loop reads CASSQVGTGRDGYTF. CDR3 in DNA: TGTGCCAGCAGCCAAGTTGGAACAGGGCGCGATGGCTACACCTTC.

The V gene is TRBV18, the J gene TRBJ2-1; 8 nucleotides line up with TRBD2. Germline V gene sequence: CDR1 KGHSH, CDR2 LQKENI. With V trimmed by 8 bases and J by 6 bases, 6 bases remained unmatched. The CDR3 length is 13 residues. In DNA, the CDR3 is TGTGCCAGCCTGCGGGGGGAAATCAATGAGCAGTTCTTC. Its translation is CASLRGEINEQFF.

The chain joins TRBV3-1 (or the pseudogene TRBV3-2) to TRBJ2-2, with D perhaps TRBD2 (6 bases). V dropped 2 bases and J dropped 4 bases, with 14 bases sitting between them. The CDR3 is made up of 16 amino acids. The germline V gene encodes CDR1 LGHDT and CDR2 YNNKEL (reference sequence). CDR3 in amino acids: CASSQRRGRITGELFF. CDR3 in DNA: TGTGCCAGCAGCCAACGGAGGGGCAGGATCACCGGGGAGCTGTTTTTT.

The gene calls are TRBV24-1 and TRBJ1-1; D uncertain. The CDR3 runs 15 residues. Germline CDR1 is KGHDR and CDR2 is SFDVKD. Deletions cut 2 bases from V and 4 bases from J, with 13 bases between. The DNA for the CDR3 is TGTGCCACCAGTGATTCGAAACTCCACTCCACTGAAGCTTTCTTT. It is translated as CATSDSKLHSTEAFF.

V usage is TRBV19 and J usage is TRBJ2-7; D not certain. This CDR3 comprises 14 residues. V was clipped by 1 base and J by 3 bases, with 10 bases between them. In germline, CDR1 is LNHDA, CDR2 SQIVND (reference sequence). As DNA, the CDR3 is TGTGCCAGTAGTATAGGGGCGCCAGGCTACGAGCAGTACTTC. Translated: CASSIGAPGYEQYF.

J is TRBJ2-2 and V is TRBV7-9; 9 bases map to TRBD1. Germline V gene data show CDR1 as SEHNR and CDR2 as FQNEAQ (reference sequence). The CDR3 consists of 13 residues. V shed 10 bases, J shed 3 bases, and the junction held 3 bases outside the gene matches. The CDR3 nucleotides read TGTGCCACCACAGGGGGCGACACCGGGGAGCTGTTTTTT. Its protein product is CATTGGDTGELFF.

The V gene is TRBV5-1, the J gene TRBJ2-5; 14 bases agree with TRBD2. In germline, CDR1 is SGHRS, CDR2 YFSETQ. J gave up 2 bases and V 0 bases, and 6 bases lay outside the gene matches. The CDR3 contains 18 residues. In DNA, the CDR3 is TGCGCCAGCAGCTTGGGTGGACTAGCGGGGGGATTACAAGAGACCCAGTACTTC. The encoded protein is CASSLGGLAGGLQETQYF.

This chain joins TRBV27 and TRBJ1-1; weak D call: TRBD1 (6 bases). V was pared by 0 bases and J by 7 bases, with 9 bases between. Germline V gene sequence: CDR1 MNHEY, CDR2 SMNVEV (reference sequence). This CDR3 is built from 13 residues. In nucleotides, the CDR3 is TGTGCCAGCAGTTTATCCAGGGGAATTGAAGCTTTCTTT. Protein sequence: CASSLSRGIEAFF.

Of note for this clone: The sample carries other DNA sequences with the same CDR3. The rearrangement links TRBV12-3 or TRBV12-4 to TRBJ2-6; D not certain. V gave up 7 bases and J gave up 0 bases, with 4 bases separating them. The CDR3 loop spans 13 amino acids. The CDR3 reads CASTLSGANVLTF. CDR3 sequence (DNA): TGTGCCAGCACCCTCTCTGGGGCCAACGTCCTGACTTTC.

This chain connects TRBV7-8 to TRBJ1-2; D is uncertain. The CDR3 spans 12 residues. The germline V gene encodes CDR1 SGHVS and CDR2 FQNEAQ. V was shortened by 4 bases and J by 2 bases, with 5 bases between the two germline ends. The CDR3 is CASSSVNYGYTF. The DNA for the CDR3 is TGTGCCAGCAGCTCCGTAAACTATGGCTACACCTTC.

The chain combines TRBV6-1 with TRBJ1-5; 9 bases map to TRBD1. V lost 5 bases and J lost 5; bases outside the gene matches: 4. CDR3 length equals 14 residues. CDR1 and CDR2 from the germline V gene are MNHNS and SASEGT. The CDR3: CASSFGQGYQPQHF. The CDR3 DNA follows: TGTGCCAGCAGTTTCGGACAGGGGTATCAGCCCCAGCATTTT.

V gene TRBV6-5 combines with J gene TRBJ2-3, with 10 bases fitting TRBD1. Losses at the gene ends were 5 bases for V and 6 bases for J; bases not matched to a gene: 2. Germline assignment: CDR1 MNHEY and CDR2 SVGAGI. CDR3 size: 13 residues. The CDR3 is CASSPDRGDTQYF. The CDR3 bases are TGTGCCAGCAGTCCGGACAGGGGGGATACGCAGTATTTT.

In this sample, this clone turned up a few times. This rearrangement joins TRBV7-9 to TRBJ1-2; TRBD1 aligns across 10 bases. After removal of 5 bases from V and 7 bases from J, the junction contained 4 bases not matched to a gene. The CDR3 is 13 amino acids. Germline V gene sequence: CDR1 SEHNR, CDR2 FQNEAQ (reference sequence). The CDR3 DNA reads TGTGCCAGCAGCCATGGGACAGGGGTTGGCTACACCTTC. Translating gives CASSHGTGVGYTF.